This T cell receptor beta chain was retrieved from a study of T cells after yellow fever vaccination. Findings and caveats of the study: Weaker, the secondary response had a peak occurring faster, on day 5 versus 15. The booster response re-showed most primary clones: approximately 95% CD4, approximately 90% CD8.

The V end was cut by 3 bases, the J end by 2 bases, with 12 bases between. Per the germline V gene, CDR1 is SGHTA and CDR2 is FQGNSA. The CDR3 covers 15 residues. This clonotype has just one count. Its matching antigen is unknown. They built TCR cDNA with 5'RACE template switching, a step that put in a universal primer site and UMIs. One entry per CDR3 protein, called by TCRdb with MiXCR from the 5' RACE reads. Of around 400,000 distinct CDR3 sequences in the sample, roughly 11% are singletons; the top ten hold less than 20%. Sequenced here: PBMCs, sampled on the day of the first yellow fever vaccination. V and J are TRBV7-2 and TRBJ2-3, with TRBD2 as a possible D gene (6 bases). This clonotype was obtained from a young man who received the YFV17D yellow fever vaccine. The CDR3 coding sequence is TGTGCCAGCAGCTTCGGGGGACCCCACACAGATACGCAGTATTTT. It yields the protein CASSFGGPHTDTQYF.